This TCR beta chain derives from a study of CD8+CD57+ T cells in acquired aplastic anemia. Study outcomes and limitations: Comparison of patients with controls identified around 28 shared CD8+ CDR3 sequences. Patients were compared with controls for CD8+ Simpson's diversity, and no significant difference emerged.

With regard to this clonotype: Its target is unknown.

Whoever was chosen for sequencing had shown CD8+CD57+ cell expansion by flow cytometry. Each patient carried a diagnosis of severe acquired aplastic anemia. CDR1 is SGHTA and CDR2 is FQGTGA in the germline V gene. V lost 1 base and J 8 bases, leaving 9 bases between the germline ends. This CDR3 spans 13 amino acids. Template material for TCR beta VDJ and CDR3 profiling consisted of genomic DNA. TCRdb fed the reads into MiXCR, producing one record per CDR3 protein. The sample includes about 470,000 distinct CDR3 sequences, around 30% seen only once; the top ten take roughly 0.89%. Sequenced: sorted CD4+, CD8+, or CD8+CD57+ T cells (not recorded which) from PBMCs. This TCR came from a human donor with aplastic anemia. The chain recombines TRBV7-3 with TRBJ2-1; D remains ambiguous. In DNA, the CDR3 is TGTGCCAGCAGCTTAATAGGCAGGCATGAGCAGTTCTTC. It codes for CASSLIGRHEQFF.